This TCR beta chain was recorded in a study of control samples from healthy donors and cancer patients. The protocol was immunoSEQ multiplex PCR, while the TCRdb copy is restricted to in-frame clones and leaves out a portion. The data contain 150,000 or so clones, roughly 93% of them seen just once; the ten biggest clones take up less than 6%. Input material: blood. The receptor's source is a young man in good health.

Written as DNA, the CDR3 is TGTGCCAGCAGTTTGAGCGGGGGACTGAATGAGCAGTTCTTC. It encodes CASSLSGGLNEQFF. The genes are TRBV28 and TRBJ2-1; TRBD2 matches at 8 bases. Germline CDR1 and CDR2: MDHEN and SYDVKM. The CDR3 has 14 residues. The ends lost 3 bases at V and 7 bases at J; junction bases unmatched: 5.